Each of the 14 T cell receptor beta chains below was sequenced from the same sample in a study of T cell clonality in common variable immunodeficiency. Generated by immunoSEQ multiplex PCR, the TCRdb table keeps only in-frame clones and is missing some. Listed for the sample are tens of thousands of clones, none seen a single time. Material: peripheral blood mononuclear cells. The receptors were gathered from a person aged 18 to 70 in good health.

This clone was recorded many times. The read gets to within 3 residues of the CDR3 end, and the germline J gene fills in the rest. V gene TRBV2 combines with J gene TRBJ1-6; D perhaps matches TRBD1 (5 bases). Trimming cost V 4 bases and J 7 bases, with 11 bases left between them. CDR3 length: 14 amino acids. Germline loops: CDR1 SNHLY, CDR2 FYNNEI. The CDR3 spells CASSGGEANSPLHF. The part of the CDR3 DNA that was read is TGTGCCAGCAGTGGAGGGGAAGCGAATTCACCC.

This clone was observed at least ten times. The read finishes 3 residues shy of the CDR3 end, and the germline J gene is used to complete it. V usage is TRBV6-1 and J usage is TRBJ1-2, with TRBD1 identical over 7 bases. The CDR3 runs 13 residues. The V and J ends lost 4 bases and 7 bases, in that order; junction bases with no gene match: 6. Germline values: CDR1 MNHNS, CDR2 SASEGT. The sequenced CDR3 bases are TGTGCCAGCAGTGCTGTGACAGGGTCTGGC. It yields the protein CASSAVTGSG. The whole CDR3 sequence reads CASSAVTGSGYTF.

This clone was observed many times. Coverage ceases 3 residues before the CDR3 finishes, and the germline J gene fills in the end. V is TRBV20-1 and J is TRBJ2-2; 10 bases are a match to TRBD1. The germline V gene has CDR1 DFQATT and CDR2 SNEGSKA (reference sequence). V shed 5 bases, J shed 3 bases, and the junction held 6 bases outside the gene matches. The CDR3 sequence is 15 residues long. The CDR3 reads CSAPRQGAHTGELFF. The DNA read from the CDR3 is TGCAGTGCTCCCCGACAGGGGGCACACACCGGGGAG.

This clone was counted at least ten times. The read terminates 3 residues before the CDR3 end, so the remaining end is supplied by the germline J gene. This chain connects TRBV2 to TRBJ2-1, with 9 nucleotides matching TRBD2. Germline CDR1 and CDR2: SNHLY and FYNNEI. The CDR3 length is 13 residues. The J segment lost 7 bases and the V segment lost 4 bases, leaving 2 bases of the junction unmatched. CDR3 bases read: TGTGCCAGCAGTGGACTAGCGGATAATGAG. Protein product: CASSGLADNE. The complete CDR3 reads CASSGLADNEQFF.

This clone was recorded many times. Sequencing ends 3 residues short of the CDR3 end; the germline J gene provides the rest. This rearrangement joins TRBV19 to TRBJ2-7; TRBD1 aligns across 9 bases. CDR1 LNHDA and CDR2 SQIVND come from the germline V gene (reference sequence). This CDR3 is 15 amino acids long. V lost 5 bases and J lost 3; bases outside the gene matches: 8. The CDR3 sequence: CASSARDRAIYEQYF. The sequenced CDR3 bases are TGTGCCAGTAGTGCTCGGGACAGGGCAATCTACGAG.

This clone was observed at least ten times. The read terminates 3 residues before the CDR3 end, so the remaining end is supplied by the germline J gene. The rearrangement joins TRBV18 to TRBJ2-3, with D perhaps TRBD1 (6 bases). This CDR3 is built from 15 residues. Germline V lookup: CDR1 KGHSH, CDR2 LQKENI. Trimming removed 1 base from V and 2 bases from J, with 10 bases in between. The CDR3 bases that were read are TGTGCCAGCTCACCACGTCAGGGGATCACAGATACG. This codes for CASSPRQGITDT. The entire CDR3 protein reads CASSPRQGITDTQYF.

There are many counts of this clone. The CDR3 here is CASSDTAGGTDTQYF. The sequenced part of the CDR3 DNA is TGTGCCAGCAGTGACACTGCGGGAGGCACAGATACG. The V gene is TRBV2, the J gene TRBJ2-3, with 7 bases matching TRBD2. The CDR3 end is not reached by the read, which stops 3 residues before it; the germline J gene fills it in. With 3 bases clipped from V and 1 base from J, the junction kept 4 bases outside the gene matches. Looked up from germline, CDR1 is SNHLY and CDR2 is FYNNEI. The CDR3 contains 15 residues.

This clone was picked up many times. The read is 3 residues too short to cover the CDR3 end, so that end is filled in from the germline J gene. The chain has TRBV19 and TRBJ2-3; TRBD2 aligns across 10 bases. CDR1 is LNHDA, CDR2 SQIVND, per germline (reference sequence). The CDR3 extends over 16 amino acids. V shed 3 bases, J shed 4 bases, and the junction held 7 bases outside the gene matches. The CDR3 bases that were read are TGTGCCAGTAGTATTACAGCGGGAGGGGTGGCAGATACG. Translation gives CASSITAGGVADT. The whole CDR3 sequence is CASSITAGGVADTQYF.

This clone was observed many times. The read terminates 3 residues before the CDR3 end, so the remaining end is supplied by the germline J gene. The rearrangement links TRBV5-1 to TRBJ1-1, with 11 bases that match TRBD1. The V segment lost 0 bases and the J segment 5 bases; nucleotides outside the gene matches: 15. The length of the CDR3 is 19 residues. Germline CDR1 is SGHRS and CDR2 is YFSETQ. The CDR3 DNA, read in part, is TGCGCCAGCAGCTTGGGGGTTTTAGGGGACAGGGGGTTCGGAACTGAA. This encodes CASSLGVLGDRGFGTE. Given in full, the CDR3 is CASSLGVLGDRGFGTEAFF.

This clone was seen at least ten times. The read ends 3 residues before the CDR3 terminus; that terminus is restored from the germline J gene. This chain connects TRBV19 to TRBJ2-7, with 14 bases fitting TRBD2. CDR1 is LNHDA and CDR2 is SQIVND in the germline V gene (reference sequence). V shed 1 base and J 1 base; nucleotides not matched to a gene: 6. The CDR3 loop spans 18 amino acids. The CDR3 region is CASSIGGTSGSPSYEQYF. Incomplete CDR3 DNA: TGTGCCAGTAGTATAGGGGGGACTAGCGGGAGTCCATCCTACGAG.

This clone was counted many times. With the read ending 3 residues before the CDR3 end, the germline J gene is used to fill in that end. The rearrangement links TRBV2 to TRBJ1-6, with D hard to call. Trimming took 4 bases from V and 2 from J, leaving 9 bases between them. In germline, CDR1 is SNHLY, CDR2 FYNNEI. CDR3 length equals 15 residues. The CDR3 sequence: CASSGERAYNSPLHF. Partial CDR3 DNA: TGTGCCAGCAGTGGAGAAAGGGCCTATAATTCACCC.

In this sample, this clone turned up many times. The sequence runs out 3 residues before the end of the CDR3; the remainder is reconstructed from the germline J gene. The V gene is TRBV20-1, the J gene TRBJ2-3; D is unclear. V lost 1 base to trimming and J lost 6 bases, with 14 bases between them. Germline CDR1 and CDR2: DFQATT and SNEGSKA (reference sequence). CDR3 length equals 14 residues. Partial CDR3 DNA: TGCAGTGCTAGAGTAGCTGCGGTTTATGATACG. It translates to CSARVAAVYDT. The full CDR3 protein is CSARVAAVYDTQYF.

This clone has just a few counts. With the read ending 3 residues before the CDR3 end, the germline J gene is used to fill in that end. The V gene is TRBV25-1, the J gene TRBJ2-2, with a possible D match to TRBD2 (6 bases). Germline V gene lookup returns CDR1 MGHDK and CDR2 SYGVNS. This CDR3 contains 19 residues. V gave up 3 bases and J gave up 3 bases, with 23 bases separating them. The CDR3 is CASSESTALGTEHTGELFF. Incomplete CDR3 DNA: TGTGCCAGCAGTGAGTCCACCGCCCTCGGGACTGAACACACCGGGGAG.

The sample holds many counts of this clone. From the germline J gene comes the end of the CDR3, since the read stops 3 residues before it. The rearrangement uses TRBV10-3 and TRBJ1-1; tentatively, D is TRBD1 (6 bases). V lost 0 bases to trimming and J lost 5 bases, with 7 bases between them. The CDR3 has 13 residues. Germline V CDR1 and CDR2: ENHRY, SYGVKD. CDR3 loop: CAISESGGTEAFF. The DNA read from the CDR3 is TGTGCCATCAGTGAGTCAGGGGGAACTGAA.